The 24 T cell receptor beta chains listed next were all sequenced from one sample in a study of T cell responses to AZD1222 COVID-19 vaccine. The repertoire was sequenced with immunoSEQ multiplex PCR; TCRdb's copy has only in-frame clones and lacks some. This table has some 94,000 clones, roughly 87% appearing once. The specimen was peripheral blood, collected 28 days after the second AZD1222 dose. These receptors originate from an adult who received the AZD1222 COVID-19 vaccine.

The chain uses TRBV11-3 and TRBJ2-1; 8 positions agree with TRBD2. V dropped 4 bases and J dropped 0; count of bases not matched to a gene: 5. From germline, CDR1 is SGHNT and CDR2 YENEEA. CDR3 length: 16 residues. The CDR3 DNA reads TGTGCCAGCAGCTCACGGGGGGGAAGCTCCTACAATGAGCAGTTCTTC. Translated: CASSSRGGSSYNEQFF.

The J gene is TRBJ1-6, the V gene TRBV5-1; 7 bases align to TRBD1. The CDR3 extends over 14 amino acids. CDR1 is SGHRS and CDR2 is YFSETQ in the germline V gene. Trimming at V came to 0 bases and at J to 18 bases, leaving 12 bases not matched to a gene. In DNA, the CDR3 is TGCGCCAGCAGCTTGGCCGGTGACAGGGTCTCTTACCACTTT. Encoded protein: CASSLAGDRVSYHF.

The rearrangement joins TRBV4-3 to TRBJ2-3, with 12 bases that match TRBD2. Germline V gives CDR1 LGHNA, CDR2 YSLEER. The ends lost 1 base at V and 1 base at J; junction bases unmatched: 6. The CDR3 runs 18 residues. In nucleotides, the CDR3 is TGCGCCAGCAGCCAAGTGACCCGACTAGCGGGGGGCACAGATACGCAGTATTTT. It yields the protein CASSQVTRLAGGTDTQYF.

This clone was observed a handful of times. The V and J genes are TRBV5-6 and TRBJ2-1, with 7 bases matching TRBD2. V shed 2 bases, J shed 6 bases, and the junction held 11 bases outside the gene matches. The germline V gene encodes CDR1 SGHDT and CDR2 YYEEEE. There are 16 residues in the CDR3. CDR3 amino acids: CASSFKLASRSNEQFF. In nucleotides, the CDR3 is TGTGCCAGCAGCTTCAAACTAGCGTCCAGGAGCAATGAGCAGTTCTTC.

The chain is built from TRBV3-1 (or the pseudogene TRBV3-2) and TRBJ1-1; D is unclear. The CDR3 covers 14 residues. Germline CDR1 reads LGHDT; CDR2 reads YNNKEL (reference sequence). Trimming took off 1 base at V and 4 bases at J, with 10 bases between the two ends. CDR3 region: CASSQGLAPTEAFF. CDR3 nucleotides: TGTGCCAGCAGCCAAGGTTTAGCCCCCACTGAAGCTTTCTTT.

In this sample, this clone turned up once. The chain carries TRBV9 and TRBJ2-7, with 11 bases fitting TRBD2. Judging by the DNA end, TRBJ2-1 fits better; the J call may be wrong. The CDR3 runs 16 residues. Germline-derived CDR1 and CDR2 are SGDLS and YYNGEE. The CDR3 nucleotides read TGTGCCAGCAGCGTAGCTAGCGGGGGGTCCTACAATGAGCAGTTCTTC. Translation gives CASSVASGGSYNEQFF.

DNA of the CDR3: TGTGCCAGTAGTATAGTTGCGGGGGGGCCCAACACCGGGGAGCTGTTTTTT. It codes for CASSIVAGGPNTGELFF. V gene TRBV19 combines with J gene TRBJ2-2; 9 bases fit TRBD2. Germline V gene lookup returns CDR1 LNHDA and CDR2 SQIVND (reference sequence). After removal of 1 base from V and 2 bases from J, the junction contained 5 bases not matched to a gene. This CDR3 region has 17 residues.

The chain recombines TRBV7-2 with TRBJ2-1; 11 bases align to TRBD2. The CDR3 covers 18 residues. Germline CDR1 is SGHTA and CDR2 is FQGNSA. V gave up 4 bases and J gave up 4 bases; unmatched junction bases: 12. CDR3 sequence reads: CASSSVGSGGARYNEQFF. The DNA of the CDR3 is TGTGCCAGCAGCTCCGTTGGTAGCGGGGGGGCAAGGTACAATGAGCAGTTCTTC.

This chain uses TRBV9 with TRBJ2-1, with a tentative D call TRBD2 (6 bases). The CDR3 loop spans 12 amino acids. The germline gives CDR1 SGDLS, CDR2 YYNGEE. The V and J ends lost 3 bases and 8 bases respectively, with 9 bases between them. In nucleotides, the CDR3 is TGTGCCAGCAGCGAACGGGGGTATGAGCAGTTCTTC. Amino acid sequence: CASSERGYEQFF.

This clone was counted only a few times. J is TRBJ1-2 and V is TRBV11-1; D possibly corresponds to TRBD1 (5 bases). This CDR3 has 16 amino acids. V was trimmed by 5 bases and J by 1 base, leaving 17 bases between them. Per the germline V gene, CDR1 is SGHAT and CDR2 is FQDESV (reference sequence). In DNA, the CDR3 is TGTGCCAGCAGCCCACGGTTGGGCAGGGATAACTATGGCTACACCTTC. As protein: CASSPRLGRDNYGYTF.

The chain combines TRBV20-1 with TRBJ2-2; D not certain. Germline V lookup: CDR1 DFQATT, CDR2 SNEGSKA (reference sequence). The V and J ends lost 6 bases and 3 bases respectively, with 5 bases between them. The CDR3 spans 11 residues. In nucleotides, the CDR3 is TGCAGTGCCCCCGACACCGGGGAGCTGTTTTTT. Its protein is CSAPDTGELFF.

This rearrangement joins TRBV7-6 to TRBJ2-7; 10 bases fit TRBD1. The CDR3 length is 17 residues. Germline loops: CDR1 SGHVS, CDR2 FNYEAQ. Trimming cost V 1 base and J 5 bases; bases outside gene matches: 11. In DNA form, the CDR3 reads TGTGCCAGCAGCTTAGGAATCCCTGGACAGGGGGGCGACGAGCAGTACTTC. Translated: CASSLGIPGQGGDEQYF.

The chain is built from TRBV12-3 or TRBV12-4 and TRBJ1-3, with a tentative D call TRBD1 (5 bases). This CDR3 contains 13 residues. The V gene lost 8 bases and the J gene lost 0 bases, with 8 bases spanning the gap. CDR3 DNA: TGTGCCAGCGGGGGGAGCTCTGGAAACACCATATATTTT. Translating gives CASGGSSGNTIYF.

The chain uses TRBV3-1 (or the pseudogene TRBV3-2) and TRBJ1-6; D may be TRBD1 (6 bases). The CDR3 contains 16 residues. Germline CDR1 LGHDT, CDR2 YNNKEL (reference sequence). V was cut by 4 bases and J by 7 bases, with 17 bases left in between. CDR3 loop: CASSPRLAGENSPLHF. The CDR3 DNA sequence: TGTGCCAGCAGCCCTAGATTGGCAGGGGAGAATTCACCCCTCCACTTT.

The chain recombines TRBV11-1 with TRBJ2-7; D perhaps matches TRBD2 (7 bases). Germline-derived CDR1 and CDR2 are SGHAT and FQDESV (reference sequence). The CDR3 is 15 amino acids. V was shortened by 1 base and J by 5 bases, with 15 bases between the two germline ends. CDR3 in amino acids: CASSLVGGALHEQYF. CDR3 coding DNA: TGTGCCAGCAGCTTAGTGGGGGGGGCCCTCCACGAGCAGTACTTC.

The J gene is TRBJ2-7, the V gene TRBV24-1; D tentatively reads TRBD1 or TRBD2 (6 bases each). The CDR3 runs 16 residues. V lost 4 bases and J lost 5, with 20 bases in between. CDR1 and CDR2 (germline): KGHDR, SFDVKD. Written as DNA, the CDR3 is TGTGCCACCAGTGACCCGGGGGCAGGCTATGGTGACGAGCAGTACTTC. Translating gives CATSDPGAGYGDEQYF.

Written as DNA, the CDR3 is TGTGCCATCAGTGAAGTCCGCCCTCTACAGTTCTTC. It is translated as CAISEVRPLQFF. The chain couples TRBV10-3 to TRBJ2-1; the D is unclear. Deletions cut 3 bases from V and 13 bases from J, with 13 bases between. CDR3 length: 12 amino acids. Germline CDR1 and CDR2: ENHRY and SYGVKD.

This clone came up once. V usage is TRBV5-1 and J usage is TRBJ2-5, with TRBD2 as a possible D gene (6 bases). The V gene lost 4 bases and the J gene lost 0 bases, with 10 bases spanning the gap. This CDR3 has 14 amino acids. CDR1 is SGHRS, CDR2 YFSETQ, per germline. DNA of the CDR3: TGCGCCAGCAGCCTCGGGGGATACCAAGAGACCCAGTACTTC. This codes for CASSLGGYQETQYF.

This chain uses TRBV4-2 with TRBJ2-7; 7 bases line up with TRBD2. The CDR3 is 16 residues long. Trimming removed 0 bases from V and 7 bases from J; junction bases left unmatched: 12. Looked up from germline, CDR1 is LGHNA and CDR2 is YNFKEQ. The DNA of the CDR3 is TGTGCCAGCAGCCAAGATCAGGAGGGAGGGCGGAGAGAGCAGTACTTC. Translated: CASSQDQEGGRREQYF.

The J gene is TRBJ1-2, the V gene TRBV6-2 or TRBV6-3, with unresolved D. From germline, CDR1 is MNHEY and CDR2 SVGEGT. V lost 2 bases, J lost 7 bases, and 8 bases lay in between. This CDR3 has 12 amino acids. CDR3 in amino acids: CASSYALAGYTF. For the CDR3, the DNA is TGTGCCAGCAGTTACGCACTGGCTGGCTACACCTTC.

This clone has a handful of counts. The J gene is TRBJ2-2, the V gene TRBV7-3; a possible D gene is TRBD2 (5 bases). The CDR3 runs 16 residues. Trimming took off 2 bases at V and 2 bases at J, with 12 bases between the two ends. Germline lookup yields CDR1 SGHTA and CDR2 FQGTGA. The CDR3 here is CASSLQPSQNTGELFF. Here the CDR3 DNA reads TGTGCCAGCAGCTTACAACCTAGCCAAAACACCGGGGAGCTGTTTTTT.

The chain recombines TRBV28 with TRBJ2-7; either TRBD1 or TRBD2 may supply D (5 bases each). Germline loops: CDR1 MDHEN, CDR2 SYDVKM. The CDR3 spans 14 residues. The V gene lost 4 bases and the J gene lost 5 bases, with 15 bases spanning the gap. The CDR3 here is CASSSPGATNEQYF. CDR3 nucleotide sequence: TGTGCCAGCAGTTCCCCCGGGGCCACTAACGAGCAGTACTTC.

The chain uses TRBV19 and TRBJ1-5, with 7 bases that match TRBD1. In germline, CDR1 is LNHDA, CDR2 SQIVND (reference sequence). Trimming removed 6 bases from V and 4 bases from J; junction bases left unmatched: 9. This CDR3 is built from 15 residues. The CDR3 DNA follows: TGTGCCAGTAGCCCCGGGACAGCGCTAAATCAGCCCCAGCATTTT. Amino acid sequence: CASSPGTALNQPQHF.

The J gene is TRBJ2-2, the V gene TRBV27; the D gene is possibly TRBD1 (6 bases). Per the germline V gene, CDR1 is MNHEY and CDR2 is SMNVEV (reference sequence). V was clipped by 0 bases and J by 6 bases, with 14 bases between them. This CDR3 has 16 amino acids. In DNA form, the CDR3 reads TGTGCCAGCAGTTTATCTCCAGGGGCTGCTGCCGGGGAGCTGTTTTTT. Translation: CASSLSPGAAAGELFF.